This TCR beta chain comes out of a study of OX40 agonist ivuxolimab in advanced cancers. Study findings and constraints: Low normalized T-cell clonal expansion was additionally recorded for some nonresponders.

Exclusion applied to patients with autoimmune disease history or systemic immunosuppression. Germline V gives CDR1 SGDLS, CDR2 YYNGEE. The CDR3 extends over 14 amino acids. The V end lost 0 bases, the J end lost 5 bases, and 11 bases lay between the germline ends. Clones were sequenced by immunoSEQ multiplex PCR, and TCRdb holds only the in-frame ones, with some missing. The sample comprises about 46,000 clones, 75% to 90% of which are singletons, and 12% rests with the top ten. About this clone: What it binds is unknown.

The chain has TRBV9 and TRBJ2-5; TRBD2 is a possible D gene (6 bases). Sequences were derived from CD4+ or CD8+ T cells sorted from blood, sampled in a trial of the OX40 agonist ivuxolimab. The receptor comes from an adult with an advanced solid tumor such as melanoma, head and neck, liver or kidney cancer. The CDR3 here is CASSVAGSGETQYF. DNA for the CDR3: TGTGCCAGCAGCGTAGCTGGGAGCGGGGAGACCCAGTACTTC.